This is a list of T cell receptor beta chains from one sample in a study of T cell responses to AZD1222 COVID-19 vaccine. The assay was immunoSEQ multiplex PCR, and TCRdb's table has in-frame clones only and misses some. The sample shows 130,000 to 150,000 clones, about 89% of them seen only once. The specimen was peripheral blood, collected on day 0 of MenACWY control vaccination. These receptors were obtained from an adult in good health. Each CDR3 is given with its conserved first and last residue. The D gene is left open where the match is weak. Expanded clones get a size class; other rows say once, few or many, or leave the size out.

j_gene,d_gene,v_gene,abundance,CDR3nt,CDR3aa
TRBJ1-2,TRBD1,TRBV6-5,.,TGTGCCAGCAGGGGACAGGCAACTAACTATGGCTACACCTTC,CASRGQATNYGYTF
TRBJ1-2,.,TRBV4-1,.,TGCGCCAGCAGCCAAGATCAGGCGCCCTATGGCTACACCTTC,CASSQDQAPYGYTF
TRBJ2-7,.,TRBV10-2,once,TGCGCCAGCAGTGAGCCCCCTCAAACAGGACCCTACGAGCAGTACTTC,CASSEPPQTGPYEQYF
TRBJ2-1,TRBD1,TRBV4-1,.,TGCGCCAGCAGCCAGGGACAGGGTCGGAATGAGCAGTTCTTC,CASSQGQGRNEQFF
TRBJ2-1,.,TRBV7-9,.,TGTGCCAGCAGCTTAAGCGGACTCGTTCGAAACGATGAGCAGTTCTTC,CASSLSGLVRNDEQFF
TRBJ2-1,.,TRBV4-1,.,TGCGCCAGCAGCCAAGAGCAGGGACCGCCGCTCTTC,CASSQEQGPPLF
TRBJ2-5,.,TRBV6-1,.,TGTGCCAGCAGTGATCAGGGGCCGGGGACCCAGTACTTC,CASSDQGPGTQYF
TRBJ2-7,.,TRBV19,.,TGTGCCAGTAGTCCGTTTCAGGGAGTTGGCGAGCAGTACTTC,CASSPFQGVGEQYF
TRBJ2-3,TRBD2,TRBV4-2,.,TGTGCCAGCAGCCACCGTAGCGGGGGCGAATATACGCAGTATTTT,CASSHRSGGEYTQYF
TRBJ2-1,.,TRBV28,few,TGTGCCAGCAGTTTAATAGTGAGGAATGAGCAGTTCTTC,CASSLIVRNEQFF
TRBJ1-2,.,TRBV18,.,TGTGCCAGCTCACCGGACAGAGCCTATGGCTACACCTTC,CASSPDRAYGYTF
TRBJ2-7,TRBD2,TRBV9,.,TGTGCCAGGGGACTAGCCCTTTACGAGCAGTACTTC,CARGLALYEQYF
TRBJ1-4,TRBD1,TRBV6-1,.,TGTGCCAGCAGTGAAGGAGGACAGGGGTGGTTCGAAAAACTGTTTTTT,CASSEGGQGWFEKLFF
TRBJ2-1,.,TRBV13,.,TGTGCCAGCAGCTTAGCCACGGGCCAGTTCTTC,CASSLATGQFF
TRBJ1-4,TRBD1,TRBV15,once,TGTGCCACCAGCACCAGACAGGGGGAAGAGAAACTGTTTTTT,CATSTRQGEEKLFF
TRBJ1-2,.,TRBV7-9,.,TGTGCCAGCAGCCACGGCCTCTGGACGGGCGGCTACACCTTC,CASSHGLWTGGYTF